The 32 T cell receptor beta chains given below trace back to one sample, sequenced in a study of molecular identifiers for immune sequencing clone quantification. Via MiXCR, TCRdb re-called the PCR reads, giving one row per CDR3 protein. The sample has more than 250,000 distinct CDR3 sequences; over 20% are singletons. Sequenced sample: naive CD8+ T cells from blood, with Jurkat cell RNA spiked in. Specified subset: FACS-sorted CD8+CD4-CCR7+CD45RA+ naive T cells. All receptors come from a human donor in good health. Some libraries in this study had Jurkat cell RNA spiked in.

This clonotype was found many times. The chain has TRBV28 and TRBJ2-5, with D perhaps TRBD2 (5 bases). Trimming took 7 bases from V and 4 from J, leaving 16 bases between them. Germline V gene data show CDR1 as MDHEN and CDR2 as SYDVKM. The CDR3 runs to 14 residues. CDR3 residues: CASTETGVTETQYF. The CDR3, as DNA: TGTGCCAGCACCGAAACCGGGGTGACAGAGACCCAGTACTTC. The variable domain in full, completed from reference TRBV28 and TRBJ2-5, reads DVKVTQSSRYLVKRTGEKVFLECVQDMDHENMFWYRQDPGLGLRLIYFSYDVKMKEKGDIPEGYSVSREKKERFSLILESASTNQTSMYLCASTETGVTETQYFGPGTRLLVL.

Concerning this clonotype itself: A clone one base away is much larger, so this may be a read error. V gene TRBV29-1 combines with J gene TRBJ1-5; D may be TRBD1 (5 bases). Germline loops: CDR1 SQVTM, CDR2 ANQGSEA. The CDR3 runs 14 residues. The V gene lost 7 bases and the J gene lost 4 bases, with 17 bases spanning the gap. The CDR3 reads CSAQAGGLNQPQHF. CDR3 nucleotides: TGCAGCGCTCAAGCGGGGGGACTTAATCAGCCCCAGCATTTT.

This clonotype was observed a handful of times. The V call is TRBV30, the J call TRBJ2-5; no reliable D call. CDR1 GTSNPN and CDR2 SVGIG come from the germline V gene (reference sequence). Trimming shortened V by 4 bases and J by 3 bases, and 15 bases separated the two germline ends. This CDR3 region has 14 residues. CDR3 nucleotides: TGTGCCTGGACCCCGGGCTCAAGAGAAGAGACCCAGTACTTC. Encoded protein: CAWTPGSREETQYF.

Of note for this clonotype: Possible read error: a much larger clone is one base away. This chain connects TRBV30 to TRBJ2-7, with D possibly matching TRBD2 (6 bases). Germline lookup yields CDR1 GTSNPN and CDR2 SVGIG (reference sequence). The V gene lost 8 bases and the J gene lost 2 bases, with 13 bases spanning the gap. The CDR3 runs to 12 residues. CDR3 residues: CARGTETYEQYF. CDR3 nucleotide sequence: TGTGCCCGGGGGACGGAAACCTACGAGCAGTACTTC.

Concerning this clonotype itself: It may be a read error: a sequence one base away is much more abundant. V and J are TRBV2 and TRBJ1-2; 7 positions match TRBD1. Trimming cost V 11 bases and J 4 bases; bases outside gene matches: 4. The CDR3 totals 11 residues. Germline assignment: CDR1 SNHLY and CDR2 FYNNEI. CDR3 protein: CAGGQSYGYTF. Written as DNA, the CDR3 is TGTGCCGGGGGACAGAGCTATGGCTACACCTTC.

This clonotype was counted ten times or more. The V and J genes are TRBV5-4 and TRBJ2-2, with TRBD2 identical over 7 bases. Losses at the gene ends were 3 bases for V and 3 bases for J; bases not matched to a gene: 8. CDR3 length: 16 residues. Germline V CDR1 and CDR2: SGHNT, YYREEE (reference sequence). DNA of the CDR3: TGTGCCAGCAGCTATGCCGGGACTATGTACACCGGGGAGCTGTTTTTT. Translated: CASSYAGTMYTGELFF.

This clonotype was counted at least ten times. The V call is TRBV9, the J call TRBJ2-2, with D uncertain. The V end lost 7 bases, the J end lost 8 bases, and 18 bases lay between the germline ends. The CDR3 length is 14 residues. Germline values: CDR1 SGDLS, CDR2 YYNGEE. CDR3 amino acids: CASGAETIPGELFF. In DNA form, the CDR3 reads TGTGCCAGCGGCGCCGAAACAATCCCGGGGGAGCTGTTTTTT.

This clonotype was observed at least ten times. The chain couples TRBV12-3 or TRBV12-4 to TRBJ2-5; the match to TRBD2 covers 15 bases. This CDR3 is built from 17 residues. Trimming cost V 7 bases and J 1 base; bases outside gene matches: 7. This CDR3 reads CASIPGTSGGTQETQYF. The CDR3 DNA reads TGTGCCAGCATTCCAGGGACTAGCGGGGGGACCCAAGAGACCCAGTACTTC.

This clonotype was counted at least ten times. The V gene is TRBV27, the J gene TRBJ2-7; D ambiguous. The CDR3 has 15 amino acids. The V end lost 0 bases, the J end lost 3 bases, and 12 bases lay between the germline ends. Germline V CDR1 and CDR2: MNHEY, SMNVEV (reference sequence). The CDR3: CASSLSGSGGYEQYF. CDR3 in DNA: TGTGCCAGCAGTTTATCTGGGTCCGGCGGCTACGAGCAGTACTTC.

This clonotype came up many times. The chain couples TRBV11-2 to TRBJ1-4, with a possible D match to TRBD1 (5 bases). Germline CDR1 reads SGHAT; CDR2 reads FQNNGV. V was cut by 1 base and J by 13 bases, with 19 bases left in between. The CDR3 totals 15 residues. CDR3 nucleotide sequence: TGTGCCAGCAGCTTAGCCCAGGGTCGAGGAATGCGACTGTTTTTT. This translates into CASSLAQGRGMRLFF.

In regard to this clonotype: A read error may explain this, as a much larger clone is one base away. The chain links TRBV29-1 to TRBJ2-2; 7 bases match TRBD1. The J segment lost 7 bases and the V segment lost 5 bases, leaving 4 bases of the junction unmatched. This CDR3 has 12 amino acids. Germline V gene sequence: CDR1 SQVTM, CDR2 ANQGSEA. CDR3 nucleotide sequence: TGCAGCGTTAAACAGGGGCTCGGGGAGCTGTTTTTT. Encoded protein: CSVKQGLGELFF.

This clonotype was observed many times. In DNA, the CDR3 is TGTGCCAGCAGCTTGGCGACAGGGAGGGAAAATTCACCCCTCCACTTT. Its protein is CASSLATGRENSPLHF. The V and J genes are TRBV13 and TRBJ1-6; 7 bases agree with TRBD1. Germline V gene sequence: CDR1 PRHDT, CDR2 FYEKMQ (reference sequence). The CDR3 is made up of 16 amino acids. J lost 7 bases, V lost 3 bases, and 9 bases had no gene match.

Turning to this clonotype: A much larger clone lies one base from this, so it may be a read error. The V and J genes are TRBV27 and TRBJ2-5, with 11 bases that match TRBD2. From germline, CDR1 is MNHEY and CDR2 SMNVEV (reference sequence). The CDR3 has 15 amino acids. In DNA form, the CDR3 reads TGTGCCAGCAGTGATGGGACTAGCGGCCAAGAGGCCCAGTACTTC. This sequence encodes CASSDGTSGQEAQYF.

Many counts were recorded for this clonotype. This chain connects TRBV10-2 to TRBJ2-2; unclear D gene. The germline gives CDR1 WSHSY, CDR2 SAAADI. The CDR3 consists of 14 residues. V was shortened by 2 bases and J by 0 bases, with 4 bases between the two germline ends. The CDR3 region has the DNA TGCGCCAGCAGTGAGAGTCCGAACACCGGGGAGCTGTTTTTT. As protein: CASSESPNTGELFF.

This clonotype was picked up many times. V and J are TRBV3-1 and TRBJ1-5; TRBD1 matches at 8 bases. Germline lookup yields CDR1 LGHDT and CDR2 YNNKEL (reference sequence). The CDR3 extends over 18 amino acids. The ends lost 7 bases at V and 4 bases at J; junction bases unmatched: 18. The CDR3 protein is CASIEYRTGYTSNQPQHF. The DNA for the CDR3 is TGTGCCAGCATCGAATATCGGACAGGGTATACTTCTAATCAGCCCCAGCATTTT.

This clonotype was counted at least ten times. This chain links TRBV7-9 with TRBJ1-1; TRBD1 aligns across 8 bases. Germline values: CDR1 SEHNR, CDR2 FQNEAQ (reference sequence). The CDR3 is 13 residues long. V was clipped by 5 bases and J by 7 bases; unmatched bases: 6. The CDR3 bases are TGTGCCAGCAGCCCCGGGACAGGAGATGAAGCTTTCTTT. As protein: CASSPGTGDEAFF.

This chain uses TRBV12-3 or TRBV12-4 with TRBJ2-1; a possible D gene is TRBD2 (6 bases). V was shortened by 6 bases and J by 10 bases, with 13 bases between the two germline ends. The CDR3 consists of 12 residues. CDR3 bases: TGTGCCAGCAGCCCGGGAGCTGGCGAGCAGTTCTTC. Amino acids: CASSPGAGEQFF.

Note on this clonotype: A read error may explain this, as a much larger clone is one base away. This rearrangement joins TRBV27 to TRBJ2-1, with 11 nucleotides matching TRBD2. This CDR3 is built from 15 residues. Germline V gene sequence: CDR1 MNHEY, CDR2 SMNVEV (reference sequence). The CDR3 is CASSLSLAGGGERFF. The DNA for the CDR3 is TGTGCCAGCAGTTTGAGTCTAGCGGGGGGAGGTGAGCGGTTCTTC.

In regard to this clonotype: This may be a read error, as it is one base from a much larger clone. This likely comes from a read error, as the CDR3 has no conserved phenylalanine or tryptophan at its end. V gene TRBV20-1 combines with J gene TRBJ2-7; D is undetermined. V dropped 0 bases and J dropped 3 bases, with 15 bases sitting between them. CDR1 is DFQATT, CDR2 SNEGSKA, per germline (reference sequence). This CDR3 is built from 15 residues. DNA of the CDR3: TGCAGTGCTAGAGATCCCAGCTCCGCCGGCTACGAGCAGTACTCC. As protein: CSARDPSSAGYEQYS.

This clonotype has at least ten counts. The rearrangement links TRBV28 to TRBJ1-5, with D possibly being TRBD1 (5 bases). Trimming removed 6 bases from V and 2 bases from J, with 11 bases in between. The CDR3 extends over 14 amino acids. Germline-derived CDR1 and CDR2 are MDHEN and SYDVKM. DNA for the CDR3: TGTGCCAGCAGCCCCCGGGGGGGCAATCAGCCCCAGCATTTT. This encodes CASSPRGGNQPQHF.

The table lists this clonotype with many counts. The chain uses TRBV5-4 and TRBJ2-5; unclear D gene. The CDR3 has 15 amino acids. Per germline, CDR1 SGHNT and CDR2 YYREEE (reference sequence). The V end lost 1 base, the J end lost 0 bases, and 10 bases lay between the germline ends. The CDR3, as DNA: TGTGCCAGCAGCTTGTGGGTACGGAACCAAGAGACCCAGTACTTC. This codes for CASSLWVRNQETQYF.

The chain couples TRBV11-2 to TRBJ2-5, with D unclear. Per the germline V gene, CDR1 is SGHAT and CDR2 is FQNNGV. This CDR3 is built from 15 residues. V was shortened by 2 bases and J by 5 bases, with 15 bases between the two germline ends. The DNA of the CDR3 is TGTGCCAGCAGCTTATTCATTGAGGCGGACGAGACCCAGTACTTC. It yields the protein CASSLFIEADETQYF.

There are a few counts of this clonotype. The rearrangement links TRBV3-1 to TRBJ1-2; a weak D match, TRBD1 (5 bases). The CDR3 is 16 residues long. Germline V gene lookup returns CDR1 LGHDT and CDR2 YNNKEL (reference sequence). V lost 0 bases and J 2 bases, leaving 13 bases between the germline ends. The CDR3 coding sequence is TGTGCCAGCAGCCAAGATGCGGCGACAGCGAACTATGGCTACACCTTC. Translation: CASSQDAATANYGYTF.

In its sample, this clonotype was seen a few times. The genes are TRBV7-6 and TRBJ2-1; 12 bases agree with TRBD2. V was pared by 6 bases and J by 7 bases, with 7 bases of the junction left unmatched. From germline, CDR1 is SGHVS and CDR2 FNYEAQ. This CDR3 is built from 15 residues. Here the CDR3 reads CASSTTSGGLNEQFF. The CDR3 nucleotides are TGTGCCAGCAGTACCACTAGCGGGGGGTTGAATGAGCAGTTCTTC.

This clonotype has a count of ten or more. J is TRBJ2-6 and V is TRBV24-1; 8 nucleotides align to TRBD1. The germline V gene encodes CDR1 KGHDR and CDR2 SFDVKD. This CDR3 contains 18 residues. Unmatched junction bases numbered 10, after V lost 7 bases and J lost 0 bases. CDR3 DNA sequence: TGTGCCACCAGGGACAGGGAGTACCCTAGCTCTGGGGCCAACGTCCTGACTTTC. Its translation is CATRDREYPSSGANVLTF.

This clonotype was observed at least ten times. The chain recombines TRBV12-3 or TRBV12-4 with TRBJ2-3; 10 nucleotides align to TRBD2. The CDR3 has 13 amino acids. CDR3 sequence (DNA): TGTGCTGCGGGGACTAGCGGCACAGATACGCAGTATTTT. As protein: CAAGTSGTDTQYF.

Worth noting for this clonotype: A read error is possible here, since a much larger clone lies one base away. This sequence joins TRBV7-9 and TRBJ1-4; the match to TRBD1 covers 7 bases. The CDR3 has 15 residues. Germline V gene sequence: CDR1 SEHNR, CDR2 FQNEAQ (reference sequence). The CDR3 reads CTSSLAGGENEKLFF. The CDR3 DNA is TGTACCAGCAGCTTAGCAGGGGGAGAAAATGAAAAACTGTTTTTT.

This clonotype was recorded many times. The chain employs TRBV12-3 or TRBV12-4 and TRBJ2-3; D possibly corresponds to TRBD2 (8 bases). This CDR3 is built from 18 residues. V gave up 3 bases and J gave up 1 base, with 20 bases separating them. CDR3 coding DNA: TGTGCCAGCAGTTTCGGGAGGGGGCTATTAATGGGCACAGATACGCAGTATTTT. It encodes CASSFGRGLLMGTDTQYF.

This clonotype came up many times. The chain uses TRBV11-1 and TRBJ2-3; a possible D gene is TRBD2 (5 bases). Germline V gene lookup returns CDR1 SGHAT and CDR2 FQDESV (reference sequence). Trimming stripped 5 bases from V and 4 bases from J, with 16 bases between. The CDR3 runs 15 residues. As DNA, the CDR3 is TGTGCCAGCAGCCGTTTCGGAGGAGTCGCAGATACGCAGTATTTT. It yields the protein CASSRFGGVADTQYF.

The table lists this clonotype with a few counts. V and J are TRBV13 and TRBJ2-3; TRBD1 matches 10 bases. CDR3 length equals 16 residues. CDR1 is PRHDT and CDR2 is FYEKMQ in the germline V gene (reference sequence). V was clipped by 5 bases and J by 3 bases; unmatched bases: 8. This CDR3 is CASSHRDRGRTDTQYF. The CDR3 DNA is TGTGCCAGCAGCCACCGGGACAGGGGTAGGACAGATACGCAGTATTTT. Filled out from reference TRBV13 and TRBJ2-3, the complete variable domain reads AAGVIQSPRHLIKEKRETATLKCYPIPRHDTVYWYQQGPGQDPQFLISFYEKMQSDKGSIPDRFSAQQFSDYHSELNMSSLELGDSALYFCASSHRDRGRTDTQYFGPGTRLTVL.

V usage is TRBV27 and J usage is TRBJ1-1, with a tentative D call TRBD1 (6 bases). CDR1 and CDR2 (germline): MNHEY, SMNVEV (reference sequence). This CDR3 is built from 16 residues. The germline V and J ends were trimmed by 5 bases and 3 bases, with 19 bases remaining between them. The CDR3 reads CASSLVTGTTYTEAFF. CDR3 DNA sequence: TGTGCCAGCAGTCTCGTAACCGGGACAACTTACACTGAAGCTTTCTTT.

This clonotype was detected many times. The chain uses TRBV5-1 and TRBJ1-1, with D perhaps TRBD1 (6 bases). The CDR3 loop spans 15 amino acids. Trimming left V 4 bases short and J 0 bases short, with 13 bases between. Germline V gives CDR1 SGHRS, CDR2 YFSETQ. CDR3 protein: CASSPSPGVNTEAFF. For the CDR3, the DNA is TGCGCCAGCAGCCCGAGCCCAGGGGTGAACACTGAAGCTTTCTTT.